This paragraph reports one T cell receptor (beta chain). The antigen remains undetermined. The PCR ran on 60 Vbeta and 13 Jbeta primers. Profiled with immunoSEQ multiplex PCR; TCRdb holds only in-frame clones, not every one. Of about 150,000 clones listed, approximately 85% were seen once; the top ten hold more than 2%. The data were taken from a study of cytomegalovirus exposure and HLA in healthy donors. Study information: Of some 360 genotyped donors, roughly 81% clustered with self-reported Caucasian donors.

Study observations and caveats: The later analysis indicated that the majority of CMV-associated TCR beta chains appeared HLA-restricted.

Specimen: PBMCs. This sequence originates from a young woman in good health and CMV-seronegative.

The CDR3 sequence is CASSLRSDAADTQYF. The DNA of the CDR3 is TGTGCCAGCAGTTTACGCTCCGACGCGGCAGATACGCAGTATTTT. The rearrangement joins TRBV28 to TRBJ2-3, with D uncertain. CDR3 size: 15 residues. Germline assignment: CDR1 MDHEN and CDR2 SYDVKM. V gave up 2 bases and J gave up 4 bases, with 13 bases separating them.